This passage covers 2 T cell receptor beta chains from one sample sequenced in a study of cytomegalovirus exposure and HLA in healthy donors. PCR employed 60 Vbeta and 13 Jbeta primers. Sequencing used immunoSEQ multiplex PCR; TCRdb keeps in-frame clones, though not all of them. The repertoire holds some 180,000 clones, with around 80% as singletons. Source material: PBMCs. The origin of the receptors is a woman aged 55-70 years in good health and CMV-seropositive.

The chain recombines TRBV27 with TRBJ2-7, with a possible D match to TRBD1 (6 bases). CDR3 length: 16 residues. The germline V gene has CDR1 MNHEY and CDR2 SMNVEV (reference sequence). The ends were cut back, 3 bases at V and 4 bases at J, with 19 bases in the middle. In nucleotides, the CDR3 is TGTGCCAGCAGTTTGCAGGGGTGGGTGGTAGGATACGAGCAGTACTTC. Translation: CASSLQGWVVGYEQYF.

CDR3 nucleotide sequence: TGTGCCAGCAGTTTGGGGAGGCTGAGAGAGCAGCCCCAGCATTTT. Its protein is CASSLGRLREQPQHF. V gene TRBV28 combines with J gene TRBJ1-5; D not resolved. The CDR3 totals 15 residues. The V end was cut by 3 bases, the J end by 7 bases, with 16 bases between. Germline assignment: CDR1 MDHEN and CDR2 SYDVKM.